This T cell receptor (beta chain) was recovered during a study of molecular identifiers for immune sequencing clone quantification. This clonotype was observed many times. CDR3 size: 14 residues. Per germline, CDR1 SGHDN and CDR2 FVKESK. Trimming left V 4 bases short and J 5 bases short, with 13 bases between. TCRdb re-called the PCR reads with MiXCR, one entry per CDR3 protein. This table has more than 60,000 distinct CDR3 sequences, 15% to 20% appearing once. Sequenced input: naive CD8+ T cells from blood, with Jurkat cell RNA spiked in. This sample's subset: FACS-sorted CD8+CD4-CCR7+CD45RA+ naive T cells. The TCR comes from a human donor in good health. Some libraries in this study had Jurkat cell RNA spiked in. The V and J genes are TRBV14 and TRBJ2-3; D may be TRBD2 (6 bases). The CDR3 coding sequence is TGTGCCAGCAGCCTTCCGGGACTCGGAGATACGCAGTATTTT. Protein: CASSLPGLGDTQYF.